These 21 T cell receptor beta chains came from one sample sequenced in a study of T cell repertoires in cytomegalovirus infection. These receptors have no identified antigens. TCRdb reanalysed the reads using MiXCR and keeps one entry per CDR3 protein. Of 300,000 to 400,000 distinct CDR3 sequences listed, almost 30% are singletons. The sequences come from cultured PBMCs, collected from culture after CMV antigen stimulation. The receptor source for this set is a human donor in good health (CMV status not recorded). Some clones in this sample may be carry-over from other donors' samples.

This clonotype was seen only a few times. This chain uses TRBV19 with TRBJ2-1; D is undetermined. The V end lost 5 bases, the J end lost 0 bases, and 17 bases lay between the germline ends. The CDR3 has 17 amino acids. Germline V gives CDR1 LNHDA, CDR2 SQIVND (reference sequence). The CDR3 is CASSHRSGISSYNEQFF. The CDR3 DNA follows: TGTGCCAGTAGTCATAGGTCTGGGATCAGCTCCTACAATGAGCAGTTCTTC.

The rearrangement uses TRBV24-1 and TRBJ2-7; D is possibly TRBD2 (6 bases). Trimming stripped 7 bases from V and 3 bases from J, with 18 bases between. Germline V lookup: CDR1 KGHDR, CDR2 SFDVKD. The CDR3 runs to 15 residues. The CDR3 bases are TGTGCCACCAGCGCTGCGGGACTGAAGGACTACGAGCAGTACTTC. Its protein product is CATSAAGLKDYEQYF.

This clonotype has a count of ten or more. V gene TRBV9 combines with J gene TRBJ2-1, with TRBD1 identical over 9 bases. Germline V gene sequence: CDR1 SGDLS, CDR2 YYNGEE. Trimming removed 3 bases from V and 5 bases from J; junction bases left unmatched: 6. The CDR3 has 15 residues. CDR3 sequence (DNA): TGTGCCAGCAGCGAGGCGGGACAGGGTGACAATGAGCAGTTCTTC. It is translated as CASSEAGQGDNEQFF.

This clonotype has only a few counts. The chain employs TRBV27 and TRBJ1-1; D gene unclear. Germline V gene sequence: CDR1 MNHEY, CDR2 SMNVEV (reference sequence). The CDR3 runs 16 residues. Trimming cost V 2 bases and J 0 bases, with 13 bases left between them. This CDR3 is CASSLSSGALNTEAFF. CDR3 in DNA: TGTGCCAGCAGTTTAAGTTCCGGTGCGTTGAACACTGAAGCTTTCTTT.

The chain carries TRBV5-6 and TRBJ2-5, with 11 positions matching TRBD1. The CDR3 runs 15 residues. Per the germline V gene, CDR1 is SGHDT and CDR2 is YYEEEE. Trimming at V came to 4 bases and at J to 4 bases, leaving 6 bases not matched to a gene. This CDR3 is CASSARTGGPETQYF. The CDR3 coding sequence is TGTGCCAGCAGCGCGCGGACAGGGGGCCCAGAGACCCAGTACTTC.

This clonotype was seen repeatedly, ten times or more. This rearrangement joins TRBV7-9 to TRBJ1-1; TRBD1 matches 7 bases. This CDR3 is 14 amino acids long. The germline CDR1 and CDR2 sequences are SEHNR and FQNEAQ (reference sequence). J was trimmed by 1 base and V by 5 bases; bases with no gene match: 4. This CDR3 reads CASSDGTANTEAFF. The CDR3 nucleotides are TGTGCCAGCAGCGACGGGACAGCGAACACTGAAGCTTTCTTT.

The rearrangement uses TRBV11-3 and TRBJ1-5; D is unclear. The CDR3 is made up of 13 amino acids. Trimming removed 3 bases from V and 0 bases from J, with 3 bases in between. In germline, CDR1 is SGHNT, CDR2 YENEEA. CDR3 sequence reads: CASSFHSNQPQHF. DNA for the CDR3: TGTGCCAGCAGCTTTCATAGCAATCAGCCCCAGCATTTT.

In its sample, this clonotype was seen a few times. This chain links TRBV6-1 with TRBJ2-7, with no clear D. Germline CDR1 MNHNS, CDR2 SASEGT. V was trimmed by 0 bases and J by 5 bases, leaving 17 bases between them. CDR3 size: 16 residues. In DNA form, the CDR3 reads TGTGCCAGCAGTGAAGCAATCCTTGCCGTACGTGACGAGCAGTACTTC. Protein sequence: CASSEAILAVRDEQYF.

This clonotype was recorded a few times. The chain carries TRBV28 and TRBJ1-5; D ambiguous. Looked up from germline, CDR1 is MDHEN and CDR2 is SYDVKM. CDR3 size: 17 residues. The ends were cut back, 7 bases at V and 0 bases at J, with 19 bases in the middle. The DNA for the CDR3 is TGTGCCAGCACTTCGGGGAGGCAGAAGTTTAGCAATCAGCCCCAGCATTTT. Its translation is CASTSGRQKFSNQPQHF.

This clonotype was recorded at least ten times. This chain joins TRBV6-5 and TRBJ1-2, with 9 nucleotides matching TRBD1. CDR1 is MNHEY, CDR2 SVGAGI, per germline. The CDR3 length is 15 residues. The junction had 7 bases not matched to a gene; V was cut back by 2 bases and J by 6 bases. This CDR3 is CASSYVQDRGDGYTF. In nucleotides, the CDR3 is TGTGCCAGCAGTTACGTTCAGGACAGGGGAGATGGCTACACCTTC.

The chain carries TRBV18 and TRBJ2-3; 7 bases fit TRBD1. V lost 1 base to trimming and J lost 4 bases; unmatched junction nucleotides: 5. The CDR3 covers 15 residues. The germline V gene encodes CDR1 KGHSH and CDR2 LQKENI. CDR3 sequence reads: CASSPQGARADTQYF. DNA of the CDR3: TGTGCCAGCTCACCACAGGGGGCGCGGGCAGATACGCAGTATTTT. The full variable domain, completed using reference TRBV18 and TRBJ2-3, is NAGVMQNPRHLVRRRGQEARLRCSPMKGHSHVYWYRQLPEEGLKFMVYLQKENIIDESGMPKERFSAEFPKEGPSILRIQQVVRGDSAAYFCASSPQGARADTQYFGPGTRLTVL.

The chain links TRBV14 to TRBJ2-6, with D tentatively TRBD2 (6 bases). The CDR3 covers 16 residues. Germline V lookup: CDR1 SGHDN, CDR2 FVKESK. V was clipped by 0 bases and J by 5 bases, with 11 bases between them. The CDR3 is CASSQDGGLRANVLTF. The CDR3 nucleotides are TGTGCCAGCAGCCAAGATGGGGGGTTACGGGCCAACGTCCTGACTTTC.

The V and J genes are TRBV28 and TRBJ1-2; 11 nucleotides agree with TRBD1. The CDR3 consists of 15 residues. Germline lookup yields CDR1 MDHEN and CDR2 SYDVKM. The J segment lost 4 bases and the V segment lost 4 bases, leaving 5 bases of the junction unmatched. The CDR3 DNA is TGTGCCAGCAGTTACCCGGGACAGGGGGGCTATGGCTACACCTTC. Amino acid sequence: CASSYPGQGGYGYTF.

The chain links TRBV2 to TRBJ2-7; 13 bases are shared with TRBD2. Germline CDR1 is SNHLY and CDR2 is FYNNEI. The CDR3 totals 14 residues. The V gene end was trimmed by 7 bases and the J gene end by 4 bases; junction bases not matched to a gene: 4. CDR3 loop: CASKGLAGSYEQYF. The CDR3 DNA follows: TGTGCCAGCAAGGGACTAGCGGGATCTTACGAGCAGTACTTC.

This clonotype was seen a few times. V gene TRBV7-8 combines with J gene TRBJ2-1; D perhaps matches TRBD2 (6 bases). CDR3 length: 15 residues. V shed 4 bases and J shed 8 bases, with 18 bases lying between them. The germline gives CDR1 SGHVS, CDR2 FQNEAQ. In DNA form, the CDR3 reads TGTGCCAGCAGCTCCATAGCGGCGGATTGGGATGAGCAGTTCTTC. It codes for CASSSIAADWDEQFF.

The V and J genes are TRBV19 and TRBJ1-1; unclear D gene. The CDR3 consists of 12 residues. Germline-derived CDR1 and CDR2 are LNHDA and SQIVND (reference sequence). Trimming shortened V by 1 base and J by 4 bases, and 4 bases separated the two germline ends. The CDR3 coding sequence is TGTGCCAGTAGTATAGGGGCCACTGAAGCTTTCTTT. Residues: CASSIGATEAFF.

This rearrangement joins TRBV10-3 to TRBJ1-5; D call uncertain. Germline CDR1 and CDR2: ENHRY and SYGVKD. CDR3 length equals 13 residues. Trimming pared 4 bases from V and 3 bases from J, leaving 7 bases between. This CDR3 reads CAISGGFNQPQHF. In DNA, the CDR3 is TGTGCCATCAGTGGAGGGTTCAATCAGCCCCAGCATTTT.

This clonotype has a handful of counts. The genes are TRBV12-3 or TRBV12-4 and TRBJ1-4, with D perhaps TRBD1 (6 bases). V was trimmed by 5 bases and J by 10 bases, leaving 14 bases between them. The CDR3 extends over 13 amino acids. The CDR3 spells CASSLFRGRKLFF. As DNA, the CDR3 is TGTGCCAGCAGTCTGTTCAGGGGTCGAAAACTGTTTTTT.

There are a few counts of this clonotype. V gene TRBV28 combines with J gene TRBJ1-2; D gene ambiguous. Trimming shortened V by 2 bases and J by 4 bases, and 17 bases separated the two germline ends. CDR3 length: 16 residues. In germline, CDR1 is MDHEN, CDR2 SYDVKM. The CDR3 DNA is TGTGCCAGCAGTTTACCCCTCGGCAGCACGGGCTATGGCTACACCTTC. This codes for CASSLPLGSTGYGYTF.

The rearrangement uses TRBV19 and TRBJ2-1; D might be TRBD2 (6 bases). The length of the CDR3 is 18 residues. Deletions cut 0 bases from V and 1 base from J, with 16 bases between. The germline V gene has CDR1 LNHDA and CDR2 SQIVND (reference sequence). CDR3 nucleotide sequence: TGTGCCAGTAGTATAGATCCTCCTTCCGGGAGATCCTACAATGAGCAGTTCTTC. This codes for CASSIDPPSGRSYNEQFF.

The chain joins TRBV27 to TRBJ2-1; tentative D call: TRBD1 (5 bases). In germline, CDR1 is MNHEY, CDR2 SMNVEV (reference sequence). With 4 bases removed from V and 0 bases from J, the gap between germline ends came to 10 bases. The CDR3 is made up of 15 amino acids. Written as DNA, the CDR3 is TGTGCCAGCAGTTCACAGGTGAGCTCCTACAATGAGCAGTTCTTC. Its translation: CASSSQVSSYNEQFF.